Sequencing of this T cell receptor beta chain was carried out in a study of blood T cell repertoires in COVID-19. For the study at large: From the United States, Italy and Spain came samples of acute and convalescent COVID-19. T cells, B-cell-depleted T cells, or PBMCs supplied cDNA or gDNA.

TCRdb's table, derived via immunoSEQ multiplex PCR, lists solely in-frame clones and lacks some. Of 250,000 to 350,000 clones listed, just under 85% are singletons. V lost 0 bases and J lost 5; bases outside the gene matches: 3. Germline V lookup: CDR1 ENHRY, CDR2 SYGVKD. The length of the CDR3 is 16 residues. The source of this sequence is a woman aged 45-65 years with active or convalescent COVID-19. The chain has TRBV10-3 and TRBJ1-4; the match to TRBD1 covers 10 bases. The specimen was peripheral blood. As DNA, the CDR3 is TGTGCCATCAGTGAGTCGCGGACAGGGGGGAATGAAAAACTGTTTTTT. It codes for CAISESRTGGNEKLFF.